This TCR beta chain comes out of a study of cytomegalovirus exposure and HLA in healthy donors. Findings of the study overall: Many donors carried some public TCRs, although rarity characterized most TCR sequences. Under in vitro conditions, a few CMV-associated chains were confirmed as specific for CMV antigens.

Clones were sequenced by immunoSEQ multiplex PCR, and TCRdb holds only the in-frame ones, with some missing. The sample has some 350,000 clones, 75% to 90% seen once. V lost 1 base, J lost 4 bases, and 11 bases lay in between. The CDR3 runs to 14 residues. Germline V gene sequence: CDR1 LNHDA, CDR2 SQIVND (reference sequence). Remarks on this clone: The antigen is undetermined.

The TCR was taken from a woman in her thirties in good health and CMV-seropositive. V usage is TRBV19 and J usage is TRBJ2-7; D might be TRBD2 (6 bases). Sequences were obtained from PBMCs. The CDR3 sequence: CASSIGPAGYEQYF. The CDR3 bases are TGTGCCAGTAGTATAGGTCCCGCGGGATACGAGCAGTACTTC.